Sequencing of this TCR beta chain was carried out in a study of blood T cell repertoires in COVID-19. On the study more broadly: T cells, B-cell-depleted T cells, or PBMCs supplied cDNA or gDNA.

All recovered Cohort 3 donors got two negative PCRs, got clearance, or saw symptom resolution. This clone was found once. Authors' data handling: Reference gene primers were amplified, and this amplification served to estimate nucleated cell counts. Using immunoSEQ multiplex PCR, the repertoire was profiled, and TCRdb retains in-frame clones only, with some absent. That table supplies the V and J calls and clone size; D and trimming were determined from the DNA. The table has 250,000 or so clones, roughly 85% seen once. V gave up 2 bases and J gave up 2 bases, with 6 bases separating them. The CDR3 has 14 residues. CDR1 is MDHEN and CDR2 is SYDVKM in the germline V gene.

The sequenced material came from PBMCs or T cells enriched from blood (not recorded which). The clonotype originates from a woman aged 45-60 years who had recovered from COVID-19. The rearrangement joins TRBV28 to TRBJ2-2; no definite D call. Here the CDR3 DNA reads TGTGCCAGCAGTTTAAACTCAAACACCGGGGAGCTGTTTTTT. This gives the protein CASSLNSNTGELFF. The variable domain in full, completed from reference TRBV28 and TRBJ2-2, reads DVKVTQSSRYLVKRTGEKVFLECVQDMDHENMFWYRQDPGLGLRLIYFSYDVKMKEKGDIPEGYSVSREKKERFSLILESASTNQTSMYLCASSLNSNTGELFFGEGSRLTVL.